This T cell receptor beta chain derives from a study of shared clonotypes between healthy human individuals. This CDR3 spans 11 amino acids. Germline V gene lookup returns CDR1 SQVTM and CDR2 ANQGSEA. Trimming stripped 4 bases from V and 5 bases from J, with 8 bases between. Generated by immunoSEQ multiplex PCR, the TCRdb table keeps only in-frame clones and is missing some. Of 2,500,000 or so clones listed, 85% to 95% are singletons. The rearrangement links TRBV29-1 to TRBJ2-5; D call uncertain. This clonotype was sampled from a man in his late teens or twenties in good health. Input material: naive CD4+ T cells sorted from blood. Subset indicated: CD45RA+ positively selected. The CDR3 sequence: CSVGDTETQYF. Here the CDR3 DNA reads TGCAGCGTTGGAGATACGGAGACCCAGTACTTC.